Listed below are T cell receptor beta chains from one sample, sequenced in a study of regulatory T cells in long-lasting Graves disease. TCRdb reprocessed the multiplex PCR reads with MiXCR, giving one entry per CDR3 protein. The table includes about 400,000 distinct CDR3 sequences, around 16% detected once. The sequenced sample was peripheral blood mononuclear cells (PBMCs), obtained at new diagnosis, from a patient treated with antithyroid drugs. The receptors shown here come from a female donor with Graves disease. Both conserved end residues are part of each CDR3. The D gene is left open where the match is weak. Only some rows state a clone size, as once, few, many or a class for expanded clones.

>TRBJ2-7|-|TRBV6-1|many
CASTNPTGTYEQYF
TGTGCCAGCACCAACCCTACCGGGACATACGAGCAGTACTTC
>TRBJ2-1|-|TRBV4-2|-
CASSQQSSEQFF
TGTGCCAGCAGCCAACAGTCCTCCGAGCAGTTCTTC
>TRBJ1-4|TRBD1|TRBV10-3|many
CAISDRTGLGEKLFF
TGTGCCATCAGTGACCGGACAGGGTTGGGGGAAAAACTGTTTTTT
>TRBJ1-1|-|TRBV15|few
CATSPWGSTEAFF
TGTGCCACCAGCCCATGGGGGAGCACTGAAGCTTTCTTT
>TRBJ1-1|TRBD1|TRBV29-1|many
CSVGNRTGRPSTEAFF
TGCAGCGTTGGGAACAGGACAGGGAGGCCGAGCACTGAAGCTTTCTTT
>TRBJ2-5|-|TRBV2|many
CASSGPSGETQYF
TGTGCCAGCAGTGGACCTTCGGGAGAGACCCAGTACTTC
>TRBJ2-5|-|TRBV27|-
CASRGGRETQYF
TGTGCCAGCAGGGGCGGTCGGGAGACCCAGTACTTC
>TRBJ2-5|-|TRBV24-1|many
CATSDHLTGAQYF
TGTGCCACCAGTGATCATCTGACCGGGGCTCAGTACTTC
>TRBJ2-5|-|TRBV4-1|-
CANSQLGTGLETQYF
TGCGCCAACAGCCAATTGGGTACAGGGTTGGAGACCCAGTACTTC
>TRBJ1-6|-|TRBV7-9|many
CASSTWGQGNSPLHF
TGTGCCAGCAGCACCTGGGGTCAGGGGAATTCACCCCTCCACTTT
>TRBJ1-1|TRBD1|TRBV20-1|many
CSARNSRDRGKYSEAFF
TGCAGTGCTAGAAACTCTCGGGACAGGGGAAAGTATAGCGAAGCTTTCTTT
>TRBJ2-3|-|TRBV6-1|many
CASSPHGVRDTDTQYF
TGTGCCAGCAGCCCCCATGGAGTCCGCGACACAGATACGCAGTATTTT
>TRBJ2-1|-|TRBV3-1|many
CASSPHAQNEQFF
TGTGCCAGCAGCCCCCATGCGCAGAATGAGCAGTTCTTC
>TRBJ1-4|-|TRBV6-9|-
CASSYRSQGNNEKLFF
TGTGCCAGCAGTTACAGATCGCAGGGGAATAATGAAAAACTGTTTTTT
>TRBJ1-1|-|TRBV20-1|many
CSARSGDTEAFF
TGCAGTGCTAGATCCGGCGACACTGAAGCTTTCTTT
>TRBJ1-1|-|TRBV11-1|many
CASSLSIVPGTVVDTEAFF
TGTGCCAGCAGCTTATCGATCGTACCGGGAACAGTCGTAGACACTGAAGCTTTCTTT
>TRBJ1-1|-|TRBV9|many
CASSPPEQGATEAFF
TGTGCCAGCAGCCCACCAGAACAGGGAGCCACTGAAGCTTTCTTT
>TRBJ2-5|TRBD1|TRBV12-3/TRBV12-4|many
CASSLGTGIGETQYF
TGTGCCAGCAGTTTAGGGACAGGGATTGGAGAGACCCAGTACTTC
>TRBJ1-5|-|TRBV6-1|many
CASSVQGHPSQPQHF
TGTGCCAGCAGTGTTCAGGGACACCCGAGCCAGCCCCAGCATTTT
>TRBJ1-1|-|TRBV20-1|many
CSANGGGGTEAFF
TGCAGTGCCAATGGCGGGGGCGGCACTGAAGCTTTCTTT
>TRBJ2-1|-|TRBV9|few
CASSARARDGGSYNEQFF
TGTGCCAGCAGCGCAAGAGCCAGGGACGGAGGCTCCTACAATGAGCAGTTCTTC
>TRBJ1-5|-|TRBV19|-
CASSLPGQIANQPQHF
TGTGCCAGTAGTTTACCCGGACAGATAGCCAATCAGCCCCAGCATTTT
>TRBJ2-5|-|TRBV7-9|many
CASSRLAQGFQETQYF
TGTGCCAGCAGCCGACTGGCACAGGGTTTCCAAGAGACCCAGTACTTC
>TRBJ1-2|-|TRBV10-3|-
CAILLAGAGGYTF
TGTGCTATACTTCTCGCGGGCGCAGGTGGCTACACCTTC
>TRBJ1-5|-|TRBV6-2/TRBV6-3|many
CASSYLPGPNQPQHF
TGTGCCAGCAGTTACCTACCGGGGCCTAATCAGCCCCAGCATTTT
>TRBJ1-3|TRBD1|TRBV2|-
CASRAGQGASSGGNTIYF
TGTGCCAGCAGGGCGGGACAGGGGGCCTCTTCGGGCGGAAACACCATATATTTT
>TRBJ2-1|TRBD2|TRBV27|many
CASSTGGNEQFF
TGTGCCAGCAGCACGGGAGGCAATGAGCAGTTCTTC
>TRBJ1-1|-|TRBV6-5|many
CASSYSILGNTEAFF
TGTGCCAGCAGTTACTCGATTCTCGGGAACACTGAAGCTTTCTTT
>TRBJ2-3|-|TRBV11-2|many
CASSPHQGTDTQYF
TGTGCCAGCAGCCCACACCAAGGGACAGATACGCAGTATTTT
>TRBJ2-2|TRBD1|TRBV7-3|many
CASSTTGGDGELFF
TGTGCCAGCAGCACTACAGGGGGTGACGGGGAGCTGTTTTTT
>TRBJ1-1|-|TRBV19|-
CASSMGTGFLNTEAFF
TGTGCCAGTAGTATGGGGACCGGATTTTTGAACACTGAAGCTTTCTTT
>TRBJ2-1|TRBD1|TRBV29-1|many
CSGLTGTGRLGEQFF
TGCAGCGGTCTGACCGGGACAGGGAGGCTTGGTGAGCAGTTCTTC
>TRBJ2-1|-|TRBV3-1|many
CASSQVGPIYNEQFF
TGTGCCAGCAGCCAAGTAGGACCGATCTACAATGAGCAGTTCTTC
>TRBJ1-1|-|TRBV7-3|many
CASSFNWNTEAFF
TGTGCCAGCAGCTTTAACTGGAATACTGAAGCTTTCTTT
>TRBJ1-2|-|TRBV6-5|-
CASSSLLYGYTF
TGTGCCAGCAGTTCTCTTCTATATGGCTACACCTTC
>TRBJ2-7|-|TRBV3-1|few
CASSPFGFGSGTPREQYF
TGTGCCAGCAGCCCGTTTGGTTTTGGTAGCGGCACGCCTCGAGAGCAGTACTTC
>TRBJ1-2|TRBD1|TRBV2|many
CASSGGQHYGYTF
TGTGCCAGCAGTGGGGGACAGCACTATGGCTACACCTTC
>TRBJ2-7|-|TRBV20-1|many
CSARFDEQYF
TGCAGTGCTAGATTCGACGAGCAGTACTTC
>TRBJ2-5|TRBD1|TRBV20-1|many
CSARDRDGYSGDRGLETQYF
TGCAGTGCTAGAGATCGGGACGGCTATTCCGGGGACAGGGGGCTGGAGACCCAGTACTTC
>TRBJ2-2|TRBD1|TRBV7-3|many
CASSSPTGGPYTGELFF
TGTGCCAGCAGCTCGCCCACAGGGGGACCCTACACCGGGGAGCTGTTTTTT
>TRBJ1-6|-|TRBV7-2|-
CASSDHLQGTYNSPLHF
TGTGCCAGCAGCGATCACCTACAGGGTACCTATAATTCACCCCTCCACTTT
>TRBJ2-7|-|TRBV28|many
CASSGTLSSYEQYF
TGTGCCAGCAGCGGGACACTTAGCTCCTACGAGCAGTACTTC
>TRBJ2-7|-|TRBV15|many
CATSQGLRELYEQYF
TGTGCCACCAGCCAAGGGCTCCGAGAACTTTACGAGCAGTACTTC
>TRBJ1-2|TRBD1|TRBV28|many
CASSSPDRFFYGYTF
TGTGCCAGCAGTTCGCCGGACAGGTTCTTCTATGGCTACACCTTC
>TRBJ1-1|-|TRBV4-3|many
CASSQEVSAELLDTEAFF
TGCGCCAGCAGCCAAGAAGTGTCTGCGGAACTACTAGACACTGAAGCTTTCTTT
>TRBJ1-1|-|TRBV5-1|-
CASSPAGMGNTEAFF
TGCGCCAGCAGCCCGGCCGGGATGGGGAACACTGAAGCTTTCTTT
>TRBJ2-3|-|TRBV7-2|many
CASSLIRLNTDTQYF
TGTGCCAGCAGCCTGATAAGACTCAACACAGATACGCAGTATTTC